This TCR beta chain originates from a study of cytomegalovirus exposure and HLA in healthy donors. Libraries were prepared by immunoSEQ multiplex PCR; TCRdb keeps only in-frame clonotypes and omits some of them. The sample comprises over 100,000 clones, roughly 88% of which are singletons, and roughly 6.3% rests with the top ten. J gave up 6 bases and V 0 bases, and 2 bases lay outside the gene matches. CDR1 and CDR2 (germline): SGHRS, YFSETQ. The CDR3 is 13 residues long. This clonotype was sampled from a woman aged 18-29 years in good health and CMV-seropositive. This rearrangement joins TRBV5-1 to TRBJ1-1; 7 bases are a match to TRBD1. Material for sequencing was PBMCs. The DNA for the CDR3 is TGCGCCAGCAGCTTGGGACAGGGCTCTGAAGCTTTCTTT. As protein: CASSLGQGSEAFF.